A single T cell receptor beta chain is shown here with its context. This sample is part of a study of blood T cell repertoires in COVID-19. Trimming cost V 4 bases and J 11 bases; bases outside gene matches: 6. The CDR3 covers 12 residues. Germline values: CDR1 SQVTM, CDR2 ANQGSEA. Sequencing was performed with immunoSEQ multiplex PCR; in TCRdb, only in-frame clones are kept and a portion is missing. The sample contains over 100,000 clones, 80% of which appear only once. Sequences were obtained from peripheral blood. This TCR derives from a human donor in a cohort sampled during active or convalescent COVID-19. V gene TRBV29-1 combines with J gene TRBJ2-5; 11 nucleotides match TRBD1. CDR3: CSVGGQGAGQYF. For the CDR3, the DNA is TGCAGCGTTGGAGGACAGGGGGCCGGTCAGTACTTC.